The 27 T cell receptor beta chains given below trace back to one sample, sequenced in a study of blood T cells in healthy people across ages. A second PCR, run for roughly 6 to 11 cycles, used a sample-barcoded 5' primer plus a J-beta primer mix. TCRdb redid the calling of the 5' RACE reads with MiXCR, one entry per CDR3 protein. This table has about 1.7 million distinct CDR3 sequences, approximately 30% appearing once. The specimen was blood. Receptor source: a woman younger than 45 in good health.

This clonotype was counted between two and nine times. The chain employs TRBV20-1 and TRBJ2-2; 7 bases are a match to TRBD2. The ends lost 6 bases at V and 3 bases at J; junction bases unmatched: 10. Germline V gene data show CDR1 as DFQATT and CDR2 as SNEGSKA (reference sequence). This CDR3 is 15 amino acids long. The chain's CDR3 is CSAKTGTTYTGELFF. The CDR3 nucleotides are TGCAGTGCGAAAACCGGGACTACATACACCGGGGAGCTGTTTTTT.

The gene calls are TRBV11-2 and TRBJ2-5; D unresolved. TRBJ2-7 matches the DNA end more closely, so the J call is doubtful. This CDR3 contains 15 residues. Per the germline V gene, CDR1 is SGHAT and CDR2 is FQNNGV. The CDR3, as DNA: TGTGCCAGCAGCTTAGCATCCCGGCCTTCATACGAGCAGTACTTC. Translated: CASSLASRPSYEQYF.

Points on this clonotype: Since no conserved phenylalanine or tryptophan closes the CDR3, a read error is the likely cause. In DNA form, the CDR3 reads TGTGCCAGCAGGTTCAGGCAAGACAATCAGCCCCAGCATTTA. It encodes CASRFRQDNQPQHL. The chain links TRBV28 to TRBJ1-5; no clear D. The CDR3 sequence is 14 residues long. Germline CDR1 and CDR2: MDHEN and SYDVKM. V lost 6 bases and J 3 bases, leaving 12 bases between the germline ends.

This clonotype was recorded a few times. The chain employs TRBV5-1 and TRBJ2-7; 12 nucleotides line up with TRBD1. CDR1 and CDR2 from the germline V gene are SGHRS and YFSETQ. J lost 6 bases, V lost 0 bases, and 4 bases had no gene match. CDR3 size: 15 residues. The CDR3 region is CASSLDGTGGGEQYF. DNA of the CDR3: TGCGCCAGCAGCTTGGATGGGACAGGGGGCGGCGAGCAGTACTTC.

The V call is TRBV6-1, the J call TRBJ2-6; TRBD2 is a possible D gene (6 bases). The CDR3 spans 19 residues. V lost 8 bases and J lost 3, with 26 bases in between. Germline V CDR1 and CDR2: MNHNS, SASEGT. The CDR3 bases are TGTGCCAGCGCGAGATGGGGGAGATTCGTCGGGAGTGGGGCCAACGTCCTGACTTTC. As protein: CASARWGRFVGSGANVLTF.

This clonotype has a handful of counts. A much larger clone lies one base from this, so it may be a read error. The CDR3 DNA sequence: TGCAGTGCTAGCGGGCAGCAAGAGACCCAGTACTTC. As protein: CSASGQQETQYF. This chain links TRBV20-1 with TRBJ2-5; D remains ambiguous. The germline gives CDR1 DFQATT, CDR2 SNEGSKA (reference sequence). The V end was cut by 3 bases, the J end by 2 bases, with 7 bases between. The CDR3 covers 12 residues.

CDR3 in DNA: TGCAGTGCTAGTCAGACAGGGGGCAATCAGCCCCAGCATTTT. Translated, it gives CSASQTGGNQPQHF. The V and J genes are TRBV20-1 and TRBJ1-5; 8 bases agree with TRBD1. Germline trimming cut 3 bases from V and 2 bases from J; bases unmatched to any gene: 3. Germline CDR1 DFQATT, CDR2 SNEGSKA (reference sequence). The CDR3 runs 14 residues.

Note on this clonotype: A junction boundary mismatches the germline segment, possibly from a read error. The V call is TRBV24-1, the J call TRBJ2-3; D gene ambiguous. Germline assignment: CDR1 KGHDR and CDR2 SFDVKD. The CDR3 spans 13 residues. The CDR3 region has the DNA TGTACCACCAGTGACCCGGCCGCAGATACGCAGTATTTT. Protein sequence: CTTSDPAADTQYF.

CDR3 in DNA: TGTGCCAGCAGACAACCGTCTTCCCCATACGAGCAGTACTTC. It encodes CASRQPSSPYEQYF. The chain employs TRBV6-5 and TRBJ2-4; D is ambiguous. The J call may be wrong; the DNA end is better matched by TRBJ2-7. Germline CDR1 MNHEY, CDR2 SVGAGI. CDR3 length: 14 amino acids.

This clonotype has more than one count but fewer than ten. V and J are TRBV6-2 or TRBV6-3 and TRBJ1-4, with 11 bases aligning to TRBD1. This CDR3 is 17 amino acids long. The J segment lost 4 bases and the V segment lost 6 bases, leaving 10 bases of the junction unmatched. The germline gives CDR1 MNHEY, CDR2 SVGEGT. For the CDR3, the DNA is TGTGCCAGCAGACGCCGGGACAGGGGGACCAATAATGAAAAACTGTTTTTT. Translated, it gives CASRRRDRGTNNEKLFF.

This clonotype was detected ten times or more. The J gene is TRBJ2-5, the V gene TRBV29-1, with D unresolved. There are 12 residues in the CDR3. The ends were cut back, 3 bases at V and 5 bases at J, with 10 bases in the middle. The germline V gene has CDR1 SQVTM and CDR2 ANQGSEA. The CDR3 reads CSVDGPLETQYF. As DNA, the CDR3 is TGCAGCGTTGACGGCCCCTTGGAGACCCAGTACTTC.

This clonotype has only a few counts. The rearrangement joins TRBV15 to TRBJ2-1; 10 positions agree with TRBD2. J lost 8 bases, V lost 6 bases, and 10 bases had no gene match. The V gene's germline CDR1 is LNHNV and CDR2 YYDKDF (reference sequence). The CDR3 totals 15 residues. The CDR3 is CATSASGGARYEQFF. The CDR3 nucleotides are TGTGCCACCAGTGCCAGCGGGGGGGCCAGGTATGAGCAGTTCTTC.

The gene calls are TRBV4-2 and TRBJ1-2; possible D gene TRBD1, 5 bases. The CDR3 totals 18 residues. From germline, CDR1 is LGHNA and CDR2 YNFKEQ. V dropped 0 bases and J dropped 1 base, with 18 bases sitting between them. CDR3 DNA: TGTGCCAGCAGCCAAGATTTTGGTCGGGGCGGTTATAACTATGGCTACACCTTC. The encoded protein is CASSQDFGRGGYNYGYTF.

The CDR3 protein is CASSLRPAGGEAFF. Written as DNA, the CDR3 is TGCGCCAGCAGCTTGAGGCCGGCCGGCGGTGAAGCTTTCTTT. The chain has TRBV5-1 and TRBJ1-1; no definite D call. CDR1 and CDR2 (germline): SGHRS, YFSETQ. The CDR3 totals 14 residues. V lost 1 base and J 7 bases, leaving 14 bases between the germline ends.

On this clonotype: One end of the junction does not line up with germline, which may come from a read error. The chain uses TRBV7-2 and TRBJ2-5, with D maybe TRBD1 (5 bases). There are 13 residues in the CDR3. Germline lookup yields CDR1 SGHTA and CDR2 FQGNSA. The CDR3 DNA follows: TGTGCCAGCAGCCCTCAGGGATACGAGACCCGGTACTTC. It codes for CASSPQGYETRYF.

There are a few counts of this clonotype. V and J are TRBV19 and TRBJ2-1, with 7 positions matching TRBD2. The V gene's germline CDR1 is LNHDA and CDR2 SQIVND (reference sequence). V was clipped by 4 bases and J by 9 bases; unmatched bases: 3. This CDR3 is 12 amino acids long. CDR3 coding DNA: TGTGCCAGTAGTAGGGAGGGGACTGAGCAGTTCTTC. It is translated as CASSREGTEQFF.

In this sample, this clonotype turned up a few times. The chain links TRBV7-3 to TRBJ2-3; unclear D gene. The V end lost 5 bases, the J end lost 3 bases, and 12 bases lay between the germline ends. CDR1 and CDR2 from the germline V gene are SGHTA and FQGTGA. This CDR3 is 14 amino acids long. This CDR3 is CASSAGPETDTQYF. DNA for the CDR3: TGTGCCAGCAGCGCCGGGCCGGAGACAGATACGCAGTATTTT.

With respect to this clonotype: A read error may account for a junction end that differs from germline. The V and J genes are TRBV11-2 and TRBJ2-6; no reliable D call. The CDR3 extends over 13 amino acids. Germline V gene lookup returns CDR1 SGHAT and CDR2 FQNNGV. The CDR3 sequence is CTSSRTGANVLTF. CDR3 DNA: TGTACCAGCAGCCGAACTGGGGCCAACGTCCTGACTTTC.

V and J are TRBV18 and TRBJ2-3; 9 bases are a match to TRBD1. Germline V lookup: CDR1 KGHSH, CDR2 LQKENI. The V segment lost 3 bases and the J segment 3 bases; nucleotides outside the gene matches: 4. This CDR3 is 15 amino acids long. The CDR3 is CASSPLQGATDTQYF. The CDR3 nucleotides read TGTGCCAGCTCACCCCTACAGGGGGCAACAGATACGCAGTATTTT. Full variable domain (missing parts from reference TRBV18 and TRBJ2-3): NAGVMQNPRHLVRRRGQEARLRCSPMKGHSHVYWYRQLPEEGLKFMVYLQKENIIDESGMPKERFSAEFPKEGPSILRIQQVVRGDSAAYFCASSPLQGATDTQYFGPGTRLTVL.

The chain employs TRBV7-2 and TRBJ2-1, with 11 bases identical to TRBD2. Germline trimming cut 0 bases from V and 10 bases from J; bases unmatched to any gene: 5. The CDR3 sequence is 15 residues long. CDR1 and CDR2 (germline): SGHTA, FQGNSA. CDR3 coding DNA: TGTGCCAGCAGCTTAGCACTAGCGGGAGTAAGGGAGCAGTTCTTC. It yields the protein CASSLALAGVREQFF.

This clonotype was seen more than once but under ten times. The genes are TRBV15 and TRBJ1-1; TRBD1 might be the D (6 bases). The germline V gene encodes CDR1 LNHNV and CDR2 YYDKDF (reference sequence). CDR3 length equals 15 residues. V dropped 0 bases and J dropped 4 bases, with 12 bases sitting between them. The DNA of the CDR3 is TGTGCCACCAGCAGAGAACCGGGACAAGGCACTGAAGCTTTCTTT. Translated: CATSREPGQGTEAFF.

V gene TRBV6-5 combines with J gene TRBJ1-1, with unresolved D. This CDR3 comprises 13 residues. Per germline, CDR1 MNHEY and CDR2 SVGAGI. Trimming shortened V by 6 bases and J by 6 bases, and 14 bases separated the two germline ends. CDR3 sequence reads: CASSRGRGSEAFF. The DNA of the CDR3 is TGTGCCAGCAGCCGTGGACGGGGATCTGAAGCTTTCTTT.

V is TRBV4-1 and J is TRBJ1-2; D call uncertain. This CDR3 spans 15 amino acids. CDR1 MGHRA and CDR2 YSYEKL come from the germline V gene. V was trimmed by 0 bases and J by 0 bases, leaving 8 bases between them. For the CDR3, the DNA is TGCGCCAGCAGCCAAGAAGTCAGAGCTAACTATGGCTACACCTTC. It is translated as CASSQEVRANYGYTF.

V is TRBV12-3 or TRBV12-4 and J is TRBJ1-1; 7 nucleotides agree with TRBD1. The CDR3 contains 14 residues. The V and J ends lost 7 bases and 4 bases, in that order; junction bases with no gene match: 9. The CDR3 bases are TGTGCCAGCACCCTCGTGGGACAGAGCACTGAAGCTTTCTTT. Translation gives CASTLVGQSTEAFF.

A remark on this clonotype: This may be a read error: a much more frequent sequence differs by one nucleotide. The chain combines TRBV7-9 with TRBJ2-5; D gene unclear. The CDR3 runs 14 residues. Germline V gives CDR1 SEHNR, CDR2 FQNEAQ (reference sequence). Trimming removed 0 bases from V and 2 bases from J, with 7 bases in between. The CDR3 DNA follows: TGTGCCAGCAGCTTAGCGGTAGCTCAAGAGACCCAGTACTTC. The encoded protein is CASSLAVAQETQYF.

J is TRBJ2-7 and V is TRBV4-2, with a weak D call TRBD2 (7 bases). The J call may be in error: the DNA end matches TRBJ2-5 better. The germline V gene has CDR1 LGHNA and CDR2 YNFKEQ. The CDR3 is 14 amino acids. The CDR3 sequence is CASSQDKGGETQYF. The CDR3, as DNA: TGTGCCAGCAGCCAAGATAAGGGGGGGGAGACCCAGTACTTC.

There are a few counts of this clonotype. V gene TRBV3-1 combines with J gene TRBJ2-7, with TRBD2 matching 10 bases. The CDR3 consists of 13 residues. Trimming removed 7 bases from V and 3 bases from J; junction bases left unmatched: 3. The germline gives CDR1 LGHDT, CDR2 YNNKEL (reference sequence). The CDR3 DNA reads as TGTGCCAGCAAGTCTAGCGGGAGCTACGAGCAGTACTTC. This gives the protein CASKSSGSYEQYF.